The TCR beta chain under discussion was sequenced for a study of T cell responses to AZD1222 COVID-19 vaccine. Whole-study results and caveats: White British ancestry dominated among donors, who included more females, and clonal diversity was possibly underestimated. Nearly half of unique spike-specific TCRs reportedly avoided B.1.351 and B.1.1.7 mutated regions. It was only after the peak T cell response that any repertoires were sampled.

Concerning this clone: Its antigen is unidentified.

Profiling relied on immunoSEQ multiplex PCR, and the TCRdb table lists in-frame clones only, not all of them. The sample yields 95,000 to 110,000 clones, about 85% seen once. The V gene end was trimmed by 4 bases and the J gene end by 2 bases; junction bases not matched to a gene: 12. The germline V gene has CDR1 SNHLY and CDR2 FYNNEI. CDR3 length: 18 amino acids. This sample comprised peripheral blood, obtained 28 days after the second AZD1222 dose. The chain has TRBV2 and TRBJ2-7, with 12 bases identical to TRBD2. This receptor was identified in an adult who received the AZD1222 COVID-19 vaccine. CDR3 bases: TGTGCCAGCAGTGCCCCGCGTTGGACTAGCGGGGCCGCCTACGAGCAGTACTTC. Translating gives CASSAPRWTSGAAYEQYF.